This entry lists 11 T cell receptor beta chains sequenced from one sample in a study of post-analysis software for immune sequencing data. Every TCR beta cDNA library bore unique molecular identifiers. TCRdb processed the PCR reads anew with MiXCR; each CDR3 protein has one entry. Of around 400,000 distinct CDR3 sequences listed, 30% to 45% are singletons. Their target antigens are unknown. Study-level findings and limits: Five TRBV segments, TRBV5-6, TRBV5-1 and TRBV20-1 among them, were found more frequent in patients than controls.

Sequences were obtained from blood. These receptors were taken from a girl aged 2-15 years with multiple sclerosis.

The table lists this clonotype with a count of one. V gene TRBV6-1 combines with J gene TRBJ2-3, with TRBD2 matching over 13 bases. The germline gives CDR1 MNHNS, CDR2 SASEGT. The CDR3 has 18 amino acids. The V and J ends lost 7 bases and 7 bases, in that order; junction bases with no gene match: 17. The DNA of the CDR3 is TGTGCCAGCACCACCGCAGACAGACTAGCGGGGGGTCTAAATACGCAGTATTTT. The encoded protein is CASTTADRLAGGLNTQYF.

The chain couples TRBV9 to TRBJ1-2; the D is unclear. Germline CDR1 and CDR2: SGDLS and YYNGEE. The V end was cut by 3 bases, the J end by 7 bases, with 13 bases between. The CDR3 runs to 13 residues. The CDR3 reads CASSDPGVGGYTF. In DNA form, the CDR3 reads TGTGCCAGCAGCGATCCGGGAGTTGGTGGCTACACCTTC.

The chain links TRBV19 to TRBJ2-1; possibly TRBD1 for D (6 bases). Trimming took 3 bases from V and 8 from J, leaving 17 bases between them. CDR3 length: 15 amino acids. Germline V CDR1 and CDR2: LNHDA, SQIVND (reference sequence). The DNA of the CDR3 is TGTGCCAGTAGTATGAGGACAGCTGGGGGCGATGAGCAGTTCTTC. Translation: CASSMRTAGGDEQFF.

The chain carries TRBV29-1 and TRBJ1-2; D not resolved. Germline V gives CDR1 SQVTM, CDR2 ANQGSEA. This CDR3 has 12 amino acids. V lost 5 bases, J lost 8 bases, and 15 bases lay in between. This CDR3 reads CSVLVGLYGYTF. The CDR3 bases are TGCAGCGTTCTCGTAGGACTCTACGGCTACACCTTC.

The V and J genes are TRBV18 and TRBJ1-2, with 7 positions matching TRBD1. The J segment lost 0 bases and the V segment lost 2 bases, leaving 3 bases of the junction unmatched. This CDR3 has 15 amino acids. CDR1 and CDR2 (germline): KGHSH, LQKENI. CDR3 sequence reads: CASSPGGTANYGYTF. DNA for the CDR3: TGTGCCAGCTCACCAGGAGGGACAGCTAACTATGGCTACACCTTC.

The rearrangement joins TRBV12-3 or TRBV12-4 to TRBJ1-2; D might be TRBD1 (6 bases). V lost 5 bases and J lost 5, with 15 bases in between. The CDR3 sequence is 14 residues long. The CDR3 sequence: CASSPGTRPYGYTF. In DNA form, the CDR3 reads TGTGCCAGCAGTCCGGGGACACGCCCTTATGGCTACACCTTC.

The V gene is TRBV11-1, the J gene TRBJ1-1; D gene ambiguous. Looked up from germline, CDR1 is SGHAT and CDR2 is FQDESV (reference sequence). Trimming left V 1 base short and J 5 bases short, with 5 bases between. The CDR3 runs 12 residues. The CDR3 DNA reads as TGTGCCAGCAGCTTAGTCATAACTGAAGCTTTCTTT. The encoded protein is CASSLVITEAFF. Using reference TRBV11-1 and TRBJ1-1 for the parts outside the CDR3, the full variable domain is EAEVAQSPRYKITEKSQAVAFWCDPISGHATLYWYRQILGQGPELLVQFQDESVVDDSQLPKDRFSAERLKGVDSTLKIQPAELGDSAMYLCASSLVITEAFFGQGTRLTVV.

The chain links TRBV7-3 to TRBJ2-6, with D unclear. Trimming stripped 1 base from V and 0 bases from J, with 7 bases between. This CDR3 is 16 amino acids long. Per the germline V gene, CDR1 is SGHTA and CDR2 is FQGTGA. CDR3 residues: CASSLMRSSGANVLTF. The CDR3 coding sequence is TGTGCCAGCAGCTTAATGAGGAGCTCTGGGGCCAACGTCCTGACTTTC.

This clonotype was seen many times. This sequence joins TRBV28 and TRBJ2-4; a possible D gene is TRBD1 (7 bases). Germline V lookup: CDR1 MDHEN, CDR2 SYDVKM. With 6 bases removed from V and 0 bases from J, the gap between germline ends came to 21 bases. CDR3 length: 18 amino acids. The CDR3 sequence: CASSPGGSGGIAKNIQYF. The CDR3 DNA sequence: TGTGCCAGCAGCCCCGGCGGGTCAGGGGGGATAGCCAAAAACATTCAGTACTTC.

The rearrangement links TRBV5-6 to TRBJ1-4; maybe TRBD1 (5 bases). CDR1 and CDR2 from the germline V gene are SGHDT and YYEEEE. The germline V and J ends were trimmed by 3 bases and 5 bases, with 11 bases remaining between them. CDR3 length: 14 residues. CDR3 coding DNA: TGTGCCAGCAGCTCCCCGACAGAAAATGAAAAACTGTTTTTT. This codes for CASSSPTENEKLFF.

The rearrangement uses TRBV14 and TRBJ2-5, with a weak D call TRBD2 (6 bases). V lost 4 bases and J 3 bases, leaving 9 bases between the germline ends. This CDR3 is built from 13 residues. Germline lookup yields CDR1 SGHDN and CDR2 FVKESK. The CDR3 sequence: CASSRGEEETQYF. The CDR3 DNA follows: TGTGCCAGCAGCCGCGGGGAGGAAGAGACCCAGTACTTC.